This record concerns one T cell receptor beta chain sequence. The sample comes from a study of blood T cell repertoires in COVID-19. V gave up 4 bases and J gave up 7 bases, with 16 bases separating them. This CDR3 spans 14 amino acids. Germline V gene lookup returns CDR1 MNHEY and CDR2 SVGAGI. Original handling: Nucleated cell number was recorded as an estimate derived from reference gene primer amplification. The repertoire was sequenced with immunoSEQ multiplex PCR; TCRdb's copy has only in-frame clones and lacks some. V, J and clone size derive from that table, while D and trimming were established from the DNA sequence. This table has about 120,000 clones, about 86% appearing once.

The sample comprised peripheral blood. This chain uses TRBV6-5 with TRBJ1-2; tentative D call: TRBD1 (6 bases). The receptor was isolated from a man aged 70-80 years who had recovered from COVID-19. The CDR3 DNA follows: TGTGCCAGCAGTTTCGCTCCAACAGGGTTTGGCTACACCTTC. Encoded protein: CASSFAPTGFGYTF.